This T cell receptor (beta chain) was captured in a study of identifying expanded T cells in peripheral blood. About this clone: Its specificity is not known.

Healthy donors had no documented immune events, such as infections, while sampled. Some clones are missing from TCRdb's copy, which holds only in-frame ones; the method was immunoSEQ multiplex PCR. In the table there are approximately 120,000 clones, approximately 88% of which are singletons. Overall study findings and caveats: Variance in clone template counts between roughly two-week samples significantly increased with total template count across all healthy donors. Technical replicates showed roughly 1.2 changed clones; approximately 2 weeks roughly 15; four weeks 19.

Germline CDR1 is GTSNPN and CDR2 is SVGIG (reference sequence). V lost 0 bases to trimming and J lost 9 bases, with 6 bases between them. The CDR3 length is 12 residues. The specimen was blood. The V and J genes are TRBV30 and TRBJ1-6; D is uncertain. The receptor was isolated from a person aged 18 to 70 in good health. The CDR3 spells CAWSVRSSPLHF. CDR3 nucleotides: TGTGCCTGGAGTGTACGGAGTTCACCCCTCCACTTT.